The clone carrying this TCR beta chain appeared many times. Its antigen is unknown. Germline CDR1 is MGHRA and CDR2 is YSYEKL. CDR3 length: 15 amino acids. Trimming at V came to 8 bases and at J to 7 bases, leaving 10 bases not matched to a gene. This sample stems from a study of CD8 T cells in ankylosing spondylitis. Findings and caveats of the study: Several highly homologous variants formed a TCR beta motif that appeared characteristic of ankylosing spondylitis blood. Disease-associated clones were CD8+ and fairly uncommon in peripheral blood. As reported, disease-linked clones showed significant enrichment in matched ankylosing spondylitis synovial fluid.

In making TCR beta libraries, quantitative 5'-RACE with molecular barcodes was used. TCRdb reprocessed the 5' RACE reads with MiXCR, giving one entry per CDR3 protein. The repertoire holds over 60,000 distinct CDR3 sequences, with approximately 5% as singletons. The sequence was collected from a male donor with ankylosing spondylitis or in good health (not recorded which). This rearrangement joins TRBV4-1 to TRBJ1-6; 8 bases line up with TRBD1. Sequencing input: blood, either unsorted or a sorted T cell fraction (not recorded which). In DNA, the CDR3 is TGCGCCAGCGGCACGATACAGGGGGTCAATTCACCCCTCCACTTT. Translating it yields CASGTIQGVNSPLHF.